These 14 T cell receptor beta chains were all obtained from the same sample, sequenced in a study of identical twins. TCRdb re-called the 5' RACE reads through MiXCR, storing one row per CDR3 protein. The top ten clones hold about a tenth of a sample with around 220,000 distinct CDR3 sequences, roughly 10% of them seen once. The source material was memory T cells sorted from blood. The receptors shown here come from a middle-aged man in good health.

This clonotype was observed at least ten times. This CDR3 is CASSSGTDINYGYTF. The CDR3 bases are TGCGCCAGCAGCTCCGGGACAGACATCAACTATGGCTACACCTTC. This sequence joins TRBV5-1 and TRBJ1-2, with TRBD1 matching 7 bases. The junction had 7 bases not matched to a gene; V was cut back by 3 bases and J by 2 bases. The CDR3 has 15 residues. CDR1 is SGHRS, CDR2 YFSETQ, per germline.

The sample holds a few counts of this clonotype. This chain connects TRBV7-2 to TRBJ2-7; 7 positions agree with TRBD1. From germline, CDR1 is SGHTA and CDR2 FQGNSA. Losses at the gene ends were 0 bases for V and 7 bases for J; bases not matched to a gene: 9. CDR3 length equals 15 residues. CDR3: CASSLAVQGVGEQYF. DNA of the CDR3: TGTGCCAGCAGCTTAGCTGTCCAGGGGGTTGGTGAGCAGTACTTC.

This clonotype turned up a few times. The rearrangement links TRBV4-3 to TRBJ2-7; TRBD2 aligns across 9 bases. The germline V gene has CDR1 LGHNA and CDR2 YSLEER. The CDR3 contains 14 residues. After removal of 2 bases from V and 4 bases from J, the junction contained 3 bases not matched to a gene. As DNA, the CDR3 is TGCGCCAGCAGCCAATCGGGACTAGCTTACGAGCAGTACTTC. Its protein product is CASSQSGLAYEQYF.

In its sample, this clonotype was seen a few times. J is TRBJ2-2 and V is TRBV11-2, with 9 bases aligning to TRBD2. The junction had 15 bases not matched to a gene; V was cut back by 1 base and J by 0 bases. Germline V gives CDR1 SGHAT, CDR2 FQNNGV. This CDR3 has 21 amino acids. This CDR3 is CASSLVRTSAVQTANTGELFF. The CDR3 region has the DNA TGTGCCAGCAGCTTAGTTAGGACTAGCGCCGTTCAGACCGCGAACACCGGGGAGCTGTTTTTT.

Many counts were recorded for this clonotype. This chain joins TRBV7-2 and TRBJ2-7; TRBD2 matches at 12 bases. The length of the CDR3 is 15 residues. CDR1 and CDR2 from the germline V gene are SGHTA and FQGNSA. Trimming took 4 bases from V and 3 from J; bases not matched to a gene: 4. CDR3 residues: CASSSRTSGNYEQYF. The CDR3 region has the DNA TGTGCCAGCAGCTCACGGACTAGCGGGAACTACGAGCAGTACTTC.

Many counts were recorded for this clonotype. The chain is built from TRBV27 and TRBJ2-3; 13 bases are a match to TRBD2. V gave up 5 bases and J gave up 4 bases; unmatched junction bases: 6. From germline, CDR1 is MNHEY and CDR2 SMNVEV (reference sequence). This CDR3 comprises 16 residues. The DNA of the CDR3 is TGTGCCAGCAGTATTCGACTAGCGGGAGGTCCAGATACGCAGTATTTT. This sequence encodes CASSIRLAGGPDTQYF.

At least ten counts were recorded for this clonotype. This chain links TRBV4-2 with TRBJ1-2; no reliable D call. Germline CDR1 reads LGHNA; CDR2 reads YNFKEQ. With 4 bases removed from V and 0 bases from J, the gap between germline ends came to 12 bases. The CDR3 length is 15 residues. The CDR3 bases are TGTGCCAGCAGCCGAGAAGTGGCAGCTAACTATGGCTACACCTTC. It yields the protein CASSREVAANYGYTF.

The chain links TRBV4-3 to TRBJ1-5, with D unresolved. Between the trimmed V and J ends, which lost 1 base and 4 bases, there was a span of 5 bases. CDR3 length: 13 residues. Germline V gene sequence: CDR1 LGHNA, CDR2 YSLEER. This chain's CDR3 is CASSQAQNQPQHF. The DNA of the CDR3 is TGCGCCAGCAGCCAAGCGCAGAATCAGCCCCAGCATTTT.

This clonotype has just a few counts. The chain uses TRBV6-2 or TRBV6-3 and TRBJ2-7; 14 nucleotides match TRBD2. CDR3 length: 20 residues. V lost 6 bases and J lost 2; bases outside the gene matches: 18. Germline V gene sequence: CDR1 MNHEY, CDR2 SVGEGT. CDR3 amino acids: CASRISWTSGRRVGTYEQYF. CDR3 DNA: TGTGCCAGCAGGATAAGTTGGACTAGCGGGAGGCGGGTGGGGACCTACGAGCAGTACTTC.

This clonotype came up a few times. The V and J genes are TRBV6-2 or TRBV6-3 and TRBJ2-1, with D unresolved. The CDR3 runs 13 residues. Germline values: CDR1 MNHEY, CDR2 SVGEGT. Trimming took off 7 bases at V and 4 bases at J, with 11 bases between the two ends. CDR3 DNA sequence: TGTGCCAGCAACCCCCCGGTATACAATGAGCAGTTCTTC. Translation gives CASNPPVYNEQFF.

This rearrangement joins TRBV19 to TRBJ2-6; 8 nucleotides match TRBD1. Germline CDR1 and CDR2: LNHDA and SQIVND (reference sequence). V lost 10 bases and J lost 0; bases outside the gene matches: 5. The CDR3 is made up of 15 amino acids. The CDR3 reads CATRTGYSGANVLTF. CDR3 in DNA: TGTGCCACCAGGACAGGGTACTCTGGGGCCAACGTCCTGACTTTC.

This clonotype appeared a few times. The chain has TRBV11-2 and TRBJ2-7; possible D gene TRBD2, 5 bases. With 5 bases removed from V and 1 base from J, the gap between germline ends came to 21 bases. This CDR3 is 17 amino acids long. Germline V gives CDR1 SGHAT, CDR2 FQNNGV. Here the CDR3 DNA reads TGTGCCAGCAGCGCCCAAGGAACGGGGTTTGGGTCCTACGAGCAGTACTTC. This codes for CASSAQGTGFGSYEQYF.

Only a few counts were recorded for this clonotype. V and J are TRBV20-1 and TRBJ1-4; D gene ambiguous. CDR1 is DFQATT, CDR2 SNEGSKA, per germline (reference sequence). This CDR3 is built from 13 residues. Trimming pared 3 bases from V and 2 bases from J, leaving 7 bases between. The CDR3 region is CSASRRTNEKLFF. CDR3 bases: TGCAGTGCTAGCAGGCGGACTAATGAAAAACTGTTTTTT.

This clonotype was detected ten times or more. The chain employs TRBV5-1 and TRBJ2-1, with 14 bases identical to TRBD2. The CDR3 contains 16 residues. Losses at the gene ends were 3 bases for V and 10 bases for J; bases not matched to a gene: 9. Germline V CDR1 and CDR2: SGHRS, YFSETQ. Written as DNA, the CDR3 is TGCGCCAGCAGCTATACCGGGACTAGCGGGAGTGCGGAGCAGTTCTTC. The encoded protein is CASSYTGTSGSAEQFF.